A selection of T cell receptor beta chains follows, all from one sample in a study of cytomegalovirus exposure and HLA in healthy donors. Method: immunoSEQ multiplex PCR; TCRdb's copy keeps in-frame clones and lacks some. In the table there are over 150,000 clones, approximately 89% of which are singletons. Sequencing was done on a sample of PBMCs. These receptors originate from a woman in her late teens or twenties in good health and CMV-seropositive. Each CDR3 is given with its conserved first and last residue. A D gene is named only where the DNA matches it firmly. Clone size is given for some rows only: seen once, a few or many times, or a class if the clone is expanded.

v_call: TRBV9
d_call: TRBD2
clone_size: .
j_call: TRBJ2-3
cdr3_nt: TGTGCCAGCAGCCCCCGGGAGGGCCTCACAGATACGCAGTATTTT
cdr3_aa: CASSPREGLTDTQYF

v_call: TRBV5-1
d_call: .
clone_size: .
j_call: TRBJ1-3
cdr3_nt: TGCGCCAGCAGCCCCATAGGACAGCCTCGTGGCATGGGAAACACCATATATTTT
cdr3_aa: CASSPIGQPRGMGNTIYF

v_call: TRBV2
d_call: .
clone_size: .
j_call: TRBJ2-7
cdr3_nt: TGTGCCAGCAGTGAATACGGGGAGCAGTACTTC
cdr3_aa: CASSEYGEQYF

v_call: TRBV2
d_call: TRBD2
clone_size: .
j_call: TRBJ2-1
cdr3_nt: TGTGCCAGCACCACGCTCCCGGGACTAGCGGGAGTTTTTTCCTACAATGAGCAGTTCTTC
cdr3_aa: CASTTLPGLAGVFSYNEQFF

v_call: TRBV27
d_call: TRBD2
clone_size: few
j_call: TRBJ2-1
cdr3_nt: TGTGCCAGCAGTTTATCGTCGGGTGGGCCTAGCGGGGCGGTGGGTGAGCAGTTCTTC
cdr3_aa: CASSLSSGGPSGAVGEQFF

v_call: TRBV6-4
d_call: .
clone_size: .
j_call: TRBJ1-2
cdr3_nt: TGTGCCAGCAGTGGAGAGGGCTACACCTTC
cdr3_aa: CASSGEGYTF

v_call: TRBV4-1
d_call: .
clone_size: .
j_call: TRBJ2-1
cdr3_nt: TGCGCCAGCAGCCAAGGAGCCGGTTACTCCTACAATGAGCAGTTCTTC
cdr3_aa: CASSQGAGYSYNEQFF

v_call: TRBV7-8
d_call: .
clone_size: .
j_call: TRBJ2-1
cdr3_nt: TGTGCCAGCAGCTTATATCAGGGGGGCAATGAGCAGTTCTTC
cdr3_aa: CASSLYQGGNEQFF

v_call: TRBV19
d_call: .
clone_size: .
j_call: TRBJ1-2
cdr3_nt: TGTGCCAGTAGTATACAGGACTATGGCTACACCTTC
cdr3_aa: CASSIQDYGYTF

v_call: TRBV10-2
d_call: .
clone_size: .
j_call: TRBJ1-3
cdr3_nt: TGCGCCAGCAGTGAAGGGGCATCTGGAAACACCATATATTTT
cdr3_aa: CASSEGASGNTIYF

v_call: TRBV10-1
d_call: TRBD1
clone_size: .
j_call: TRBJ2-7
cdr3_nt: TGCGCCAGCAGTGAGGGGGGACAGGGGATGAACGAGCAGTACTTC
cdr3_aa: CASSEGGQGMNEQYF

v_call: TRBV4-2
d_call: TRBD2
clone_size: .
j_call: TRBJ2-5
cdr3_nt: TGTGCCAGCAGCTGGACTAGCGGGAATCGGGCGACCCAGTACTTC
cdr3_aa: CASSWTSGNRATQYF

v_call: TRBV27
d_call: .
clone_size: .
j_call: TRBJ1-1
cdr3_nt: TGTGCCAGCAGTTCCCTGGGAGCATCTAACACTGAAGCTTTCTTT
cdr3_aa: CASSSLGASNTEAFF

v_call: TRBV18
d_call: .
clone_size: .
j_call: TRBJ2-5
cdr3_nt: TGTGCCAGCTCACCTAGCGGCCAAGAGACCCAGTACTTC
cdr3_aa: CASSPSGQETQYF

v_call: TRBV7-2
d_call: TRBD1
clone_size: .
j_call: TRBJ1-1
cdr3_nt: TGTGCCAGCAGCTTCACTTCCGGGACAGATTATGAAGCTTTCTTT
cdr3_aa: CASSFTSGTDYEAFF

v_call: TRBV27
d_call: .
clone_size: once
j_call: TRBJ1-1
cdr3_nt: TGTGCCAGCAGTTTATCTCAGGGTAGGAGAACTGAAGCTTTCTTT
cdr3_aa: CASSLSQGRRTEAFF

v_call: TRBV19
d_call: .
clone_size: .
j_call: TRBJ2-3
cdr3_nt: TGTGCCAGTAGTATTCCGGGAGTCTCAGATACGCAGTATTTT
cdr3_aa: CASSIPGVSDTQYF

v_call: TRBV29-1
d_call: TRBD1
clone_size: .
j_call: TRBJ2-1
cdr3_nt: TGCAGCACGACAGGGTCCACCTACAATGAGCAGTTCTTC
cdr3_aa: CSTTGSTYNEQFF

v_call: TRBV6-1
d_call: TRBD1
clone_size: .
j_call: TRBJ2-7
cdr3_nt: TGTGCCAGCAGTGTCCGGACAGGGCCCTACGAGCAGTACTTC
cdr3_aa: CASSVRTGPYEQYF

v_call: TRBV27
d_call: TRBD2
clone_size: .
j_call: TRBJ2-1
cdr3_nt: TGTGCCAGCAGTTTTAGGACTAGCGGGGTCCCCTACAATGAGCAGTTCTTC
cdr3_aa: CASSFRTSGVPYNEQFF

v_call: TRBV19
d_call: TRBD1
clone_size: .
j_call: TRBJ2-1
cdr3_nt: TGTGCCACCAACAGGGGGCTCGATGAGCAGTTCTTC
cdr3_aa: CATNRGLDEQFF

v_call: TRBV7-2
d_call: .
clone_size: .
j_call: TRBJ2-1
cdr3_nt: TGTGCCAGCAGCCTAACCTTTACCCGAAGCTCCTACAATGAGCAGTTCTTC
cdr3_aa: CASSLTFTRSSYNEQFF

v_call: TRBV5-1
d_call: TRBD1
clone_size: .
j_call: TRBJ2-1
cdr3_nt: TGCGCCAGCAGCTTGGAACAGGGGGTAAACAATGAGCAGTTCTTC
cdr3_aa: CASSLEQGVNNEQFF

v_call: TRBV6-5
d_call: .
clone_size: .
j_call: TRBJ1-3
cdr3_nt: TGTGCCAGCAGTTACCAGGGTCGCCTCTCTGGAAACACCATATATTTT
cdr3_aa: CASSYQGRLSGNTIYF

v_call: TRBV7-2
d_call: .
clone_size: .
j_call: TRBJ2-5
cdr3_nt: TGTGCCAGCAGCTTAGGGGGGGGCTGGGAGACCCAGTACTTC
cdr3_aa: CASSLGGGWETQYF

v_call: TRBV10-3
d_call: TRBD1
clone_size: .
j_call: TRBJ1-2
cdr3_nt: TGTGCCATCAGTGAGTCGAGAGGAGGGACAGCCGACCCCTATGGCTACACCTTC
cdr3_aa: CAISESRGGTADPYGYTF

v_call: TRBV7-8
d_call: .
clone_size: .
j_call: TRBJ1-2
cdr3_nt: TGTGCCAGCAGCTTAGCTGTATACAGCTATGGCTACACCTTC
cdr3_aa: CASSLAVYSYGYTF

v_call: TRBV10-1
d_call: TRBD1
clone_size: .
j_call: TRBJ2-7
cdr3_nt: TGCGCCAGCAGTAGACAGGGGGCGCGGTACGAGCAGTACTTC
cdr3_aa: CASSRQGARYEQYF

v_call: TRBV29-1
d_call: .
clone_size: .
j_call: TRBJ1-1
cdr3_nt: TGCAGCGTTGAAGATCGGGGACACGGCCTGAACACTGAAGCTTTCTTT
cdr3_aa: CSVEDRGHGLNTEAFF

v_call: TRBV29-1
d_call: TRBD1
clone_size: .
j_call: TRBJ2-5
cdr3_nt: TGCAGCGCACTCAATCCGGGACAGGGGGAAGAGACCCAGTACTTC
cdr3_aa: CSALNPGQGEETQYF

v_call: TRBV6-4
d_call: .
clone_size: .
j_call: TRBJ2-3
cdr3_nt: TGTGCCAGCAGTCCCGGTGATCTAGGCACAGATACGCAGTATTTT
cdr3_aa: CASSPGDLGTDTQYF